The 22 T cell receptor beta chains presented below share a single source sample, sequenced in a study of CD8+ T cells in alopecia areata. After isolation, RNA underwent reverse transcription to generate cDNA as the sequencing template. This table comes from immunoSEQ multiplex PCR, and its TCRdb copy is limited to in-frame clones, with some not included. The data show around 100,000 clones, 55% seen once. Sequencing was carried out using CD4+ T cells sorted from blood. Receptors originate from a human donor in good health.

This clone was recorded a few times. The J gene is TRBJ1-5, the V gene TRBV7-2; D is unclear. Germline CDR1 is SGHTA and CDR2 is FQGNSA. Trimming cost V 1 base and J 2 bases, with 9 bases left between them. There are 15 residues in the CDR3. The CDR3 loop reads CASSLDGRGNQPQHF. The CDR3 coding sequence is TGTGCCAGCAGCTTAGATGGTAGGGGCAATCAGCCCCAGCATTTT.

In its sample, this clone was seen a few times. This CDR3 is CASSLSAFNTGELFF. DNA of the CDR3: TGTGCCAGCAGCTTGTCAGCCTTTAACACCGGGGAGCTGTTTTTT. The V call is TRBV5-4, the J call TRBJ2-2; D is unclear. The CDR3 has 15 amino acids. Germline V gene lookup returns CDR1 SGHNT and CDR2 YYREEE (reference sequence). With 1 base removed from V and 2 bases from J, the gap between germline ends came to 9 bases.

The chain is built from TRBV2 and TRBJ2-7; TRBD2 matches 7 bases. The CDR3 is 12 amino acids. V lost 6 bases, J lost 1 base, and 0 bases stayed unmatched. From germline, CDR1 is SNHLY and CDR2 FYNNEI. The CDR3 region has the DNA TGTGCCAGCAGGCGGGAGTCCTACGAGCAGTACTTC. Amino acid sequence: CASRRESYEQYF.

This clone was seen only a few times. The rearrangement links TRBV7-2 to TRBJ2-3, with D possibly TRBD1 on 5 matching bases. Trimming pared 0 bases from V and 5 bases from J, leaving 12 bases between. CDR3 length equals 15 residues. From germline, CDR1 is SGHTA and CDR2 FQGNSA. The CDR3 loop is CASSLAGLGLDTQYF. The CDR3 nucleotides read TGTGCCAGCAGCTTAGCGGGGCTAGGTTTAGATACGCAGTATTTT.

This rearrangement joins TRBV28 to TRBJ2-2; 7 nucleotides agree with TRBD1. Looked up from germline, CDR1 is MDHEN and CDR2 is SYDVKM. The CDR3 extends over 16 amino acids. V gave up 2 bases and J gave up 6 bases; unmatched junction bases: 9. The CDR3 DNA reads as TGTGCCAGCAGTTTAACCGGGACAGCAGCCGCCGGGGAGCTGTTTTTT. Translating gives CASSLTGTAAAGELFF.

The rearrangement joins TRBV30 to TRBJ1-2; 11 bases align to TRBD1. CDR1 GTSNPN and CDR2 SVGIG come from the germline V gene (reference sequence). V was pared by 3 bases and J by 7 bases, with 4 bases of the junction left unmatched. The CDR3 is 13 amino acids. DNA for the CDR3: TGTGCCTGGAGGGACAGGGGGCGCGGTGGCTACACCTTC. Protein: CAWRDRGRGGYTF.

The genes are TRBV9 and TRBJ1-2; D unclear. V was pared by 1 base and J by 1 base, with 5 bases between. Germline V gene lookup returns CDR1 SGDLS and CDR2 YYNGEE. The length of the CDR3 is 13 residues. DNA for the CDR3: TGTGCCAGCAGCGTAAATGATAACTATGGCTACACCTTC. Translating gives CASSVNDNYGYTF.

This clone was observed many times. Other DNA sequences within the sample encode an identical CDR3. The V and J genes are TRBV7-2 and TRBJ2-2; D is ambiguous. The CDR3 runs 12 residues. Germline V lookup: CDR1 SGHTA, CDR2 FQGNSA. V dropped 4 bases and J dropped 5 bases, with 5 bases sitting between them. The CDR3 region is CASSSRTGELFF. As DNA, the CDR3 is TGTGCCAGCAGCTCCCGTACCGGGGAGCTGTTTTTT.

The CDR3 bases are TGTGCCAGCAGCCAGATAGCCGGGACAGGGAAAAGGTACGAGCAGTACTTC. Translated: CASSQIAGTGKRYEQYF. V gene TRBV7-9 combines with J gene TRBJ2-7; 9 nucleotides align to TRBD1. Germline CDR1 SEHNR, CDR2 FQNEAQ (reference sequence). The CDR3 consists of 17 residues. With 5 bases clipped from V and 4 bases from J, the junction kept 15 bases outside the gene matches.

This clone was found once. The chain carries TRBV7-2 and TRBJ2-5; 8 bases agree with TRBD1. This CDR3 has 16 amino acids. The J segment lost 7 bases and the V segment lost 5 bases, leaving 15 bases of the junction unmatched. CDR1 SGHTA and CDR2 FQGNSA come from the germline V gene. CDR3 sequence (DNA): TGTGCCAGCAGCCCCGCTATATTCAGGGGGCGCGGGACCCAGTACTTC. Its protein is CASSPAIFRGRGTQYF.

This clone was observed a handful of times. In DNA, the CDR3 is TGCGCCAGCAGCTTTGACGGGACTAGCGGCTACGAGCAGTACTTC. Protein sequence: CASSFDGTSGYEQYF. The chain couples TRBV5-1 to TRBJ2-7, with TRBD2 matching over 11 bases. Looked up from germline, CDR1 is SGHRS and CDR2 is YFSETQ. V lost 2 bases, J lost 3 bases, and 4 bases stayed unmatched. This CDR3 region has 15 residues.

This chain uses TRBV15 with TRBJ1-4; TRBD1 agrees at 10 bases. Per the germline V gene, CDR1 is LNHNV and CDR2 is YYDKDF (reference sequence). The CDR3 consists of 19 residues. The trim removed 5 bases at V and 3 bases at J, leaving 15 bases unmatched. CDR3 region: CATSGAPGTGALANEKLFF. CDR3 bases: TGTGCCACCAGCGGCGCACCCGGGACAGGGGCCCTCGCTAATGAAAAACTGTTTTTT.

This sequence joins TRBV30 and TRBJ2-3, with D possibly being TRBD2 (7 bases). Germline V gives CDR1 GTSNPN, CDR2 SVGIG (reference sequence). The CDR3 sequence is 13 residues long. Trimming stripped 2 bases from V and 8 bases from J, with 14 bases between. The CDR3: CAWSKGGTVTQYF. Written as DNA, the CDR3 is TGTGCCTGGAGTAAGGGGGGGACTGTTACGCAGTATTTT.

The sample holds a few counts of this clone. The chain employs TRBV5-1 and TRBJ2-3; 8 nucleotides line up with TRBD1. The CDR3 is 14 amino acids. The J segment lost 5 bases and the V segment lost 4 bases, leaving 6 bases of the junction unmatched. Germline assignment: CDR1 SGHRS and CDR2 YFSETQ. In nucleotides, the CDR3 is TGCGCCAGCAGCAGAGGACAGGGAATAGATACGCAGTATTTT. This codes for CASSRGQGIDTQYF.

V gene TRBV2 combines with J gene TRBJ1-3; D is unclear. The V and J ends lost 3 bases and 0 bases respectively, with 6 bases between them. CDR3 length: 14 amino acids. CDR1 is SNHLY and CDR2 is FYNNEI in the germline V gene. CDR3 DNA sequence: TGTGCCAGCAGTGAGGGGTACTCTGGAAACACCATATATTTT. This gives the protein CASSEGYSGNTIYF.

The chain employs TRBV11-2 and TRBJ2-1, with D hard to call. The ends were cut back, 5 bases at V and 4 bases at J, with 3 bases in the middle. Germline loops: CDR1 SGHAT, CDR2 FQNNGV. The CDR3 has 11 amino acids. The CDR3 DNA reads as TGTGCCAGCAGCCGATACAATGAGCAGTTCTTC. Translating gives CASSRYNEQFF.

The chain links TRBV28 to TRBJ2-7, with 11 bases fitting TRBD2. V was clipped by 6 bases and J by 2 bases; unmatched bases: 6. CDR3 length: 15 amino acids. Germline assignment: CDR1 MDHEN and CDR2 SYDVKM. CDR3 sequence reads: CASSFSGGGPYEQYF. The DNA of the CDR3 is TGTGCCAGCAGCTTTAGCGGGGGGGGTCCCTACGAGCAGTACTTC. The complete variable domain, with remaining parts taken from reference TRBV28 and TRBJ2-7, reads DVKVTQSSRYLVKRTGEKVFLECVQDMDHENMFWYRQDPGLGLRLIYFSYDVKMKEKGDIPEGYSVSREKKERFSLILESASTNQTSMYLCASSFSGGGPYEQYFGPGTRLTVT.

In its sample, this clone was seen a few times. The V and J genes are TRBV25-1 and TRBJ2-1; no reliable D call. The germline V gene has CDR1 MGHDK and CDR2 SYGVNS. The CDR3 covers 15 residues. V was shortened by 4 bases and J by 6 bases, with 16 bases between the two germline ends. CDR3 region: CASSVGGRQGNEQFF. CDR3 nucleotide sequence: TGTGCCAGCAGTGTGGGTGGCAGGCAAGGCAATGAGCAGTTCTTC.

The V call is TRBV5-1, the J call TRBJ2-5; D is ambiguous. In germline, CDR1 is SGHRS, CDR2 YFSETQ. The CDR3 contains 13 residues. The V end was cut by 0 bases, the J end by 5 bases, with 8 bases between. The CDR3 DNA sequence: TGCGCCAGCAGCTTGGGCGTAGGTGAGACCCAGTACTTC. Protein sequence: CASSLGVGETQYF. Full variable domain (missing parts from reference TRBV5-1 and TRBJ2-5): KAGVTQTPRYLIKTRGQQVTLSCSPISGHRSVSWYQQTPGQGLQFLFEYFSETQRNKGNFPGRFSGRQFSNSRSEMNVSTLELGDSALYLCASSLGVGETQYFGPGTRLLVL.

The V and J genes are TRBV6-1 and TRBJ1-5, with D possibly matching TRBD1 (6 bases). V gave up 3 bases and J gave up 0 bases, with 9 bases separating them. This CDR3 is built from 15 residues. Germline lookup yields CDR1 MNHNS and CDR2 SASEGT. The CDR3 is CASSDGTLSNQPQHF. The CDR3 DNA sequence: TGTGCCAGCAGTGATGGGACACTTAGCAATCAGCCCCAGCATTTT.

The rearrangement joins TRBV30 to TRBJ1-5; tentative D call: TRBD1 (5 bases). Trimming removed 3 bases at V and 0 bases at J, with 6 bases between. Per germline, CDR1 GTSNPN and CDR2 SVGIG (reference sequence). The CDR3 is made up of 13 amino acids. The CDR3 DNA reads as TGTGCCTGGAGCAGGGATAGCAATCAGCCCCAGCATTTT. Its translation is CAWSRDSNQPQHF.

This clone was seen many times. The V call is TRBV2, the J call TRBJ1-1; possible D gene TRBD1, 6 bases. The CDR3 has 12 residues. The germline V gene has CDR1 SNHLY and CDR2 FYNNEI. V gave up 6 bases and J gave up 9 bases, with 14 bases separating them. The CDR3 coding sequence is TGTGCCAGCAGGGGGGACATGGCCAAAGCTTTCTTT. It translates to CASRGDMAKAFF.